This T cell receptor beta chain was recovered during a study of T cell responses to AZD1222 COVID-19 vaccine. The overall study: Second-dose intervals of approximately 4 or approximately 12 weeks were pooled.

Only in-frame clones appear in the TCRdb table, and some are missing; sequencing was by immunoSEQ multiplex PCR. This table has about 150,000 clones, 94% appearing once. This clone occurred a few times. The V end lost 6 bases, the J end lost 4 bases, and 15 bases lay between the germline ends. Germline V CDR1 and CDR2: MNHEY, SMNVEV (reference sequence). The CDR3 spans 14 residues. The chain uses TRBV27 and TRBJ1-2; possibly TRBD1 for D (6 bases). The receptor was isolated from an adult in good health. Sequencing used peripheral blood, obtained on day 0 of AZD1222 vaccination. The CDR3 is CASRGATHLYGYTF. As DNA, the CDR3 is TGTGCCAGCAGGGGGGCAACACACCTCTATGGCTACACCTTC.